Below are 2 T cell receptor delta chains sequenced from a single sample in a study of Vδ1+ human thymocytes. Whole-study findings and limits: In the thymus, TRG and TRD repertoires looked highly polyclonal with Gaussian CDR3 lengths.

Extracted RNA was reverse transcribed into cDNA. The CDR3 regions were amplified by multiplex PCR from V-gene primers to a constant-region primer. TCRdb re-analyzed the multiplex PCR reads via CATT. The data contain 80,000 or so delta-chain clones, roughly a third of them seen just once; the ten biggest clones take up 0.2% to 0.3%. These receptors have no known antigen. Material: Vdelta1+ gamma-delta thymocytes from the thymus. Indicated subset: FACS-sorted CD3+ TCRalphabeta- TCRVdelta1+ TCRVdelta2- thymocytes. These TCRs come from a boy under two years old who had congenital heart surgery.

For this clone: Other DNA sequences in this specimen translate into the identical CDR3. The gene calls are TRDV1 and TRDJ1, with 12 bases identical to TRDD3. The CDR3 has 24 amino acids. Germline V gene data show CDR1 as TSWWSYY and CDR2 as QGS. V shed 2 bases, J shed 0 bases, and the junction held 25 bases outside the gene matches. In DNA form, the CDR3 reads TGTGCTCTTGGGGAAGGACCGCCATTCCTAGGCACCTACTGGGGGATACAGGACACCGATAAACTCATCTTT. It is translated as CALGEGPPFLGTYWGIQDTDKLIF.

This clone was counted only a few times. The chain uses TRDV1 and TRDJ2, with 9 bases lining up with TRDD3. The CDR3 length is 27 residues. Germline lookup yields CDR1 TSWWSYY and CDR2 QGS. After removal of 2 bases from V and 0 bases from J, the junction contained 34 bases not matched to a gene. CDR3 coding DNA: TGTGCTCTTGGGGAAGAAGAGAAGCAGGGGGATACCCGAACAGGTTTGGCTAATGGGGCTTTGACAGCACAACTCTTCTTT. Protein: CALGEEEKQGDTRTGLANGALTAQLFF.